This T cell receptor beta chain was documented in a study of Tregs in tolerant kidney transplant recipients. Method: immunoSEQ multiplex PCR; TCRdb's copy keeps in-frame clones and lacks some. The sample consists of 50,000 to 85,000 clones, about nine tenths of them appearing once. This CDR3 is 15 amino acids long. Trimming shortened V by 2 bases and J by 6 bases, and 16 bases separated the two germline ends. Germline V gene sequence: CDR1 LGHNA, CDR2 YSLEER. The sequence came from a human donor who received a combined kidney and bone marrow transplant. The source was CD8+ T cells from blood, collected before the transplant. The chain couples TRBV4-3 to TRBJ1-2; maybe TRBD1 (6 bases). CDR3 in DNA: TGCGCCAGCAGCCAAAGCAGGGGTCTAACCGATGGCTACACCTTC. Translated, it gives CASSQSRGLTDGYTF.